This T cell receptor (beta chain) was retrieved from a study of T cells in localized non-small cell lung cancer. CDR3 length: 15 residues. Germline-derived CDR1 and CDR2 are SGHAT and FQNNGV. V was clipped by 3 bases and J by 2 bases, with 11 bases between them. This clone has just a few counts. The target antigen is unknown. Data came from immunoSEQ multiplex PCR; TCRdb stores just in-frame clones and leaves some out. The sample yields 75,000 to 90,000 clones, roughly 86% seen once. Study-level points and caveats: In adjacent lung, a median roughly 56 of the top 100 tumor clones were found. Uninvolved adjacent lung had the highest recorded T cell clonality, with tumor below it.

This specimen was peripheral blood, taken before any cancer treatment. This clonotype was sampled from a man between 40 and 70 years old with stage I lung adenocarcinoma. This sequence joins TRBV11-2 and TRBJ1-3; D unresolved. This CDR3 is CASSFNSDPGNTIYF. In nucleotides, the CDR3 is TGTGCCAGCAGCTTCAACAGTGACCCTGGAAACACCATATATTTT.